One and the same sample provided the 26 T cell receptor beta chains below, sequenced in a study of cytomegalovirus exposure and HLA in healthy donors. Use of 60 Vbeta and 13 Jbeta primers characterized the PCR. The table came from immunoSEQ multiplex PCR; TCRdb's copy has only in-frame clones and leaves some out. The table lists roughly 220,000 clones, 70% of them singletons. The sequencing input was PBMCs. These receptor sequences come from a man aged 40-55 years in good health and CMV-seropositive.

This chain uses TRBV7-2 with TRBJ2-2; 7 positions agree with TRBD1. The CDR3 runs to 17 residues. V lost 2 bases and J lost 1; bases outside the gene matches: 7. Germline lookup yields CDR1 SGHTA and CDR2 FQGNSA. As DNA, the CDR3 is TGTGCCAGCAGCTTACAGGGGGACGCCCGGAACACCGGGGAGCTGTTTTTT. Translated: CASSLQGDARNTGELFF.

There are a few counts of this clone. The rearrangement joins TRBV25-1 to TRBJ1-4; TRBD1 matches 7 bases. Germline values: CDR1 MGHDK, CDR2 SYGVNS. This CDR3 region has 14 residues. J lost 5 bases, V lost 2 bases, and 2 bases had no gene match. CDR3 bases: TGTGCCAGCAGTGAACCGGGACAGAATGAAAAACTGTTTTTT. Translated, it gives CASSEPGQNEKLFF.

The CDR3: CSGRQDMNTEAFF. The CDR3 nucleotides read TGCAGCGGACGACAGGACATGAACACTGAAGCTTTCTTT. This rearrangement joins TRBV29-1 to TRBJ1-1; D is perhaps TRBD1 (6 bases). This CDR3 has 13 amino acids. Trimming left V 7 bases short and J 0 bases short, with 12 bases between. Per germline, CDR1 SQVTM and CDR2 ANQGSEA.

This chain joins TRBV5-6 and TRBJ2-7, with D possibly TRBD1 on 5 matching bases. The V gene lost 2 bases and the J gene lost 6 bases, with 9 bases spanning the gap. Per the germline V gene, CDR1 is SGHDT and CDR2 is YYEEEE. The CDR3 consists of 12 residues. CDR3 sequence: CASSFGTGEQYF. In DNA form, the CDR3 reads TGTGCCAGCAGCTTCGGCACAGGCGAGCAGTACTTC.

J is TRBJ2-5 and V is TRBV27; 11 nucleotides align to TRBD2. The J call may be wrong; the DNA end is better matched by TRBJ2-7. Germline values: CDR1 MNHEY, CDR2 SMNVEV (reference sequence). The CDR3 sequence is 15 residues long. The CDR3 DNA is TGTGCCAGCAGCCTTAGCGGGGGGGGCTCCTACGAGCAGTACTTC. It encodes CASSLSGGGSYEQYF.

The V gene is TRBV5-5, the J gene TRBJ2-6; D is ambiguous. There are 14 residues in the CDR3. From germline, CDR1 is SGHKS and CDR2 YYEKEE (reference sequence). The V and J ends lost 6 bases and 4 bases respectively, with 11 bases between them. The CDR3 DNA reads TGTGCCAGCACGAGCTTCGCCGGGGCCAACGTCCTGACTTTC. This gives the protein CASTSFAGANVLTF.

The rearrangement uses TRBV29-1 and TRBJ1-1; TRBD1 is a possible D gene (6 bases). The V gene lost 5 bases and the J gene lost 1 base, with 11 bases spanning the gap. Looked up from germline, CDR1 is SQVTM and CDR2 is ANQGSEA. This CDR3 has 13 residues. This chain's CDR3 is CSVFGQTNTEAFF. The CDR3 nucleotides are TGCAGCGTTTTTGGACAGACGAACACTGAAGCTTTCTTT.

The chain carries TRBV6-5 and TRBJ1-6; D uncertain. CDR1 is MNHEY, CDR2 SVGAGI, per germline. Trimming pared 5 bases from V and 10 bases from J, leaving 15 bases between. The CDR3 has 14 amino acids. This chain's CDR3 is CASSPQRDGSPLHF. CDR3 coding DNA: TGTGCCAGCAGTCCTCAGCGGGATGGGTCACCCCTCCACTTT.

This chain links TRBV2 with TRBJ1-1; D is uncertain. The CDR3 is 14 amino acids. Looked up from germline, CDR1 is SNHLY and CDR2 is FYNNEI. The V end lost 6 bases, the J end lost 10 bases, and 21 bases lay between the germline ends. CDR3 amino acids: CASRTDSLVMSAFF. The CDR3 nucleotides read TGTGCCAGCAGGACTGACTCCCTGGTCATGTCAGCTTTCTTT.

CDR3 coding DNA: TGTGCCAGCAGTCTCAGACAGGGGAGACATCAGCCCCAGCATTTT. Translated: CASSLRQGRHQPQHF. This rearrangement joins TRBV28 to TRBJ1-5; 8 nucleotides line up with TRBD1. Germline trimming cut 5 bases from V and 5 bases from J; bases unmatched to any gene: 8. This CDR3 region has 15 residues. CDR1 is MDHEN, CDR2 SYDVKM, per germline.

The genes are TRBV12-5 and TRBJ2-2; TRBD2 might be the D (7 bases). V was shortened by 6 bases and J by 4 bases, with 21 bases between the two germline ends. From germline, CDR1 is LGHNT and CDR2 FRNRAP. The CDR3 is 17 residues long. The chain's CDR3 is CASGYKGGRASTGELFF. CDR3 nucleotides: TGTGCTAGTGGGTACAAGGGGGGGAGGGCGAGCACCGGGGAGCTGTTTTTT.

V is TRBV9 and J is TRBJ2-7; the match to TRBD1 covers 9 bases. Germline CDR1 and CDR2: SGDLS and YYNGEE. The CDR3 is made up of 13 amino acids. J gave up 6 bases and V 3 bases, and 4 bases lay outside the gene matches. DNA for the CDR3: TGTGCCAGCAGCGCTGCGGGACAGGGCGAGCAGTACTTC. Amino acid sequence: CASSAAGQGEQYF.

This clone was detected a few times. V gene TRBV19 combines with J gene TRBJ2-3; TRBD1 matches at 8 bases. Germline V gene sequence: CDR1 LNHDA, CDR2 SQIVND (reference sequence). The CDR3 is 15 residues long. J lost 0 bases, V lost 8 bases, and 7 bases had no gene match. The DNA for the CDR3 is TGTGCCAGTCGTGACAGGGGTAGGAGCACAGATACGCAGTATTTT. Translating gives CASRDRGRSTDTQYF.

This sequence joins TRBV7-2 and TRBJ2-7, with 9 bases fitting TRBD1. The trim removed 6 bases at V and 2 bases at J, leaving 5 bases unmatched. The CDR3 is 14 residues long. CDR1 is SGHTA and CDR2 is FQGNSA in the germline V gene. Here the CDR3 DNA reads TGTGCCAGCAGAGACGACAGGGGGACCTACGAGCAGTACTTC. Translating it yields CASRDDRGTYEQYF.

This clone was found once. CDR3 nucleotide sequence: TGTGCCAGTAGTATTCGGGGGACAGATACGCAGTATTTT. It yields the protein CASSIRGTDTQYF. This chain joins TRBV19 and TRBJ2-3, with D maybe TRBD2 (6 bases). CDR1 is LNHDA and CDR2 is SQIVND in the germline V gene (reference sequence). There are 13 residues in the CDR3. V shed 3 bases and J shed 3 bases, with 7 bases lying between them.

The rearrangement links TRBV18 to TRBJ2-5; D possibly corresponds to TRBD1 (5 bases). The CDR3 totals 14 residues. The germline gives CDR1 KGHSH, CDR2 LQKENI. With 2 bases removed from V and 1 base from J, the gap between germline ends came to 8 bases. The CDR3 DNA is TGTGCCAGCTCACCAGGCAGGGCCCAAGAGACCCAGTACTTC. Protein sequence: CASSPGRAQETQYF.

This chain links TRBV19 with TRBJ1-5; D perhaps matches TRBD1 (6 bases). CDR1 is LNHDA, CDR2 SQIVND, per germline (reference sequence). The CDR3 runs to 14 residues. V was trimmed by 6 bases and J by 4 bases, leaving 13 bases between them. CDR3 sequence (DNA): TGTGCCAGTAGCTCCAGGGGCAGGAATCAGCCCCAGCATTTT. This codes for CASSSRGRNQPQHF. The whole variable domain, filled in from reference TRBV19 and TRBJ1-5, reads DGGITQSPKYLFRKEGQNVTLSCEQNLNHDAMYWYRQDPGQGLRLIYYSQIVNDFQKGDIAEGYSVSREKKESFPLTVTSAQKNPTAFYLCASSSRGRNQPQHFGDGTRLSIL.

This chain links TRBV4-1 with TRBJ2-1; TRBD1 matches at 9 bases. V dropped 2 bases and J dropped 6; count of bases not matched to a gene: 8. The CDR3 totals 16 residues. Per the germline V gene, CDR1 is MGHRA and CDR2 is YSYEKL. Here the CDR3 DNA reads TGCGCCAGCAGCCAAAGACAGGGGGACACTCTCAATGAGCAGTTCTTC. Translating gives CASSQRQGDTLNEQFF.

The chain employs TRBV6-5 and TRBJ2-3; 9 bases are shared with TRBD2. CDR1 and CDR2 (germline): MNHEY, SVGAGI. The CDR3 is 16 residues long. The J segment lost 0 bases and the V segment lost 4 bases, leaving 5 bases of the junction unmatched. The CDR3 region is CASSFQRGVSTDTQYF. The CDR3, as DNA: TGTGCCAGCAGTTTTCAGCGGGGGGTAAGCACAGATACGCAGTATTTT.

This chain joins TRBV27 and TRBJ2-7, with 11 bases aligning to TRBD2. V dropped 2 bases and J dropped 0; count of bases not matched to a gene: 15. The germline gives CDR1 MNHEY, CDR2 SMNVEV (reference sequence). The CDR3 loop spans 20 amino acids. For the CDR3, the DNA is TGTGCCAGCAGTTTAATGAGGAGTAGCGGGGGGGCCCGATTCTCCTACGAGCAGTACTTC. Its protein is CASSLMRSSGGARFSYEQYF.

The chain employs TRBV7-2 and TRBJ2-7; 9 bases are shared with TRBD1. This CDR3 is built from 15 residues. The germline gives CDR1 SGHTA, CDR2 FQGNSA. V lost 5 bases and J lost 5; bases outside the gene matches: 10. The CDR3 region has the DNA TGTGCCAGCAGCCCGTCGGGACAGGGTTTCGACGAGCAGTACTTC. It encodes CASSPSGQGFDEQYF.

This clone was observed a handful of times. This rearrangement joins TRBV6-5 to TRBJ2-7, with a possible D match to TRBD1 (6 bases). V was pared by 6 bases and J by 3 bases, with 9 bases between. The CDR3 totals 12 residues. Germline CDR1 is MNHEY and CDR2 is SVGAGI. The CDR3: CASSQTGYEQYF. CDR3 DNA: TGTGCCAGCAGCCAGACAGGCTACGAGCAGTACTTC.

The chain combines TRBV27 with TRBJ2-3; D ambiguous. Germline V gene lookup returns CDR1 MNHEY and CDR2 SMNVEV (reference sequence). Trimming stripped 3 bases from V and 2 bases from J, with 9 bases between. The CDR3 has 14 residues. The DNA for the CDR3 is TGTGCCAGCAGTTTCGACGGGTTCACAGATACGCAGTATTTT. Its translation is CASSFDGFTDTQYF.

The gene calls are TRBV12-5 and TRBJ2-5; D gene unclear. V was trimmed by 1 base and J by 2 bases, leaving 20 bases between them. The CDR3 length is 18 residues. Germline V gene sequence: CDR1 LGHNT, CDR2 FRNRAP. CDR3 sequence (DNA): TGTGCTAGTGGTTTGGCCTTGAAGGATCGGGTGGGTCAAGAGACCCAGTACTTC. Residues: CASGLALKDRVGQETQYF. Full variable domain (missing parts from reference TRBV12-5 and TRBJ2-5): DARVTQTPRHKVTEMGQEVTMRCQPILGHNTVFWYRQTMMQGLELLAYFRNRAPLDDSGMPKDRFSAEMPDATLATLKIQPSEPRDSAVYFCASGLALKDRVGQETQYFGPGTRLLVL.

The CDR3 is CASSQDAGGVRNLEKLFF. Here the CDR3 DNA reads TGTGCCAGCAGCCAAGACGCAGGGGGCGTACGCAATCTTGAAAAACTGTTTTTT. This chain uses TRBV7-6 with TRBJ1-4; 8 bases align to TRBD1. CDR1 and CDR2 from the germline V gene are SGHVS and FNYEAQ. This CDR3 is 18 amino acids long. V gave up 5 bases and J gave up 7 bases; unmatched junction bases: 18.

A few counts support this clone. The CDR3 is CASSVASEGPGDTQYF. CDR3 nucleotide sequence: TGTGCCAGCAGCGTAGCTAGCGAGGGGCCCGGGGATACGCAGTATTTT. The rearrangement links TRBV9 to TRBJ2-3; maybe TRBD2 (6 bases). CDR3 size: 16 residues. In germline, CDR1 is SGDLS, CDR2 YYNGEE. Trimming left V 0 bases short and J 6 bases short, with 17 bases between.